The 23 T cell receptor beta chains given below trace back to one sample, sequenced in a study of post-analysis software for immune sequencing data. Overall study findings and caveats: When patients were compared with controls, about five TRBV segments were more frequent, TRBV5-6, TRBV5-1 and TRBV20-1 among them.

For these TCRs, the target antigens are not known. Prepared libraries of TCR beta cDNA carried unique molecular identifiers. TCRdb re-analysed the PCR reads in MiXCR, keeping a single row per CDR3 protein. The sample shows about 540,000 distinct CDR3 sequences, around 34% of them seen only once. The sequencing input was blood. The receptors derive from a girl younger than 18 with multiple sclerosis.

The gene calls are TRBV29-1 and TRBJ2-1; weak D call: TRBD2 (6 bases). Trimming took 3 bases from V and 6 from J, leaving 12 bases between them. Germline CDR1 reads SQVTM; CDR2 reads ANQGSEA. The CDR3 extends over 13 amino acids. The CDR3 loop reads CSVDPGRGNEQFF. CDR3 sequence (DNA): TGCAGCGTTGACCCTGGGCGGGGCAATGAGCAGTTCTTC.

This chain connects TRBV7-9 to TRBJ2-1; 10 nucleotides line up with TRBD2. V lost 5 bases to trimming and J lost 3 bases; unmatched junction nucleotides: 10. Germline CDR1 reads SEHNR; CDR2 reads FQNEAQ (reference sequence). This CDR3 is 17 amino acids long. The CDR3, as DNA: TGTGCCAGCAGCCTTCCGGCGTGGACTAGCGGCTACAATGAGCAGTTCTTC. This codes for CASSLPAWTSGYNEQFF.

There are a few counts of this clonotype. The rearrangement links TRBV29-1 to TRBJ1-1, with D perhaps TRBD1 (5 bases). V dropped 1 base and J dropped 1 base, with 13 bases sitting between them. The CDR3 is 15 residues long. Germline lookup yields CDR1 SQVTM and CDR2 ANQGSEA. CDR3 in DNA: TGCAGCGTTGAAGTGAGGCAGGGAGGGAACACTGAAGCTTTCTTT. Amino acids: CSVEVRQGGNTEAFF.

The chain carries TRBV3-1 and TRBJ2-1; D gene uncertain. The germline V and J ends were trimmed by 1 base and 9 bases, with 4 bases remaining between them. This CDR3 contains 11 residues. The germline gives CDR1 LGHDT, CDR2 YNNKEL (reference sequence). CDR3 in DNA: TGTGCCAGCAGCCAAGCTAGTGAGCAGTTCTTC. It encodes CASSQASEQFF.

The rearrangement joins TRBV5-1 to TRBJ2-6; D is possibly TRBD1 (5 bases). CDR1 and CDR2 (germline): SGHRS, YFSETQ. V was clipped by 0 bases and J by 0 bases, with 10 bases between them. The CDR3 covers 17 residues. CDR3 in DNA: TGCGCCAGCAGCTTGGCCAGGGCGATCTCTGGGGCCAACGTCCTGACTTTC. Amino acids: CASSLARAISGANVLTF. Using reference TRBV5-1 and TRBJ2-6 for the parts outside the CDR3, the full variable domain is KAGVTQTPRYLIKTRGQQVTLSCSPISGHRSVSWYQQTPGQGLQFLFEYFSETQRNKGNFPGRFSGRQFSNSRSEMNVSTLELGDSALYLCASSLARAISGANVLTFGAGSRLTVL.

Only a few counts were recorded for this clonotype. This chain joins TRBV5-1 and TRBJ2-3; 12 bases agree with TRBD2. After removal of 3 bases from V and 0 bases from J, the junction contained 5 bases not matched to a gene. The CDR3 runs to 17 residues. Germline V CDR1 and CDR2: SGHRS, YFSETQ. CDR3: CASSSGTSGSSTDTQYF. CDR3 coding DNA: TGCGCCAGCAGCTCAGGGACTAGCGGGTCTAGCACAGATACGCAGTATTTT. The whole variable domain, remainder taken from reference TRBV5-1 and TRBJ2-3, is KAGVTQTPRYLIKTRGQQVTLSCSPISGHRSVSWYQQTPGQGLQFLFEYFSETQRNKGNFPGRFSGRQFSNSRSEMNVSTLELGDSALYLCASSSGTSGSSTDTQYFGPGTRLTVL.

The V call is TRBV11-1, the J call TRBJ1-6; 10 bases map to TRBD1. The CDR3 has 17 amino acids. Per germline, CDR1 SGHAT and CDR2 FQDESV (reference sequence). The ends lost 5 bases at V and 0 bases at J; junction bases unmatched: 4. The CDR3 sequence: CASSRGQGSSYNSPLHF. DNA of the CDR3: TGTGCCAGCAGCCGGGGACAGGGGAGCTCCTATAATTCACCCCTCCACTTT.

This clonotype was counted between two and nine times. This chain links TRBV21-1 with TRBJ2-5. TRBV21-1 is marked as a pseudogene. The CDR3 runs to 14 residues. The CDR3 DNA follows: TGTGCCAGCAGCAAATTCGCAAACTTACGTGAGCAGTACTTC. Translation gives CASSKFANLREQYF.

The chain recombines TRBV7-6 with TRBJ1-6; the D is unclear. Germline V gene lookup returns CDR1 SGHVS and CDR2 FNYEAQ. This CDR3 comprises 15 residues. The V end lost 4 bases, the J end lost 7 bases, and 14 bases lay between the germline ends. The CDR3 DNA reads TGTGCCAGCAGCTCAGACCCTGACGGAAATTCACCCCTCCACTTT. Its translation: CASSSDPDGNSPLHF.

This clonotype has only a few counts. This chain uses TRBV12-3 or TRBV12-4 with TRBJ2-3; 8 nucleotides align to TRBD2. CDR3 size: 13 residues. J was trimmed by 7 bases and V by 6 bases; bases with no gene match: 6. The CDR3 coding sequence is TGTGCCAGCAGGGCCGGGGGGGAGAATACGCAGTATTTT. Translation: CASRAGGENTQYF.

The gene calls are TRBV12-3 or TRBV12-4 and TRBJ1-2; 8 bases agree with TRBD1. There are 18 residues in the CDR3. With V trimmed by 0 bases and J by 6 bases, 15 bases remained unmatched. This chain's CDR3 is CASSLARPTGAFSHGYTF. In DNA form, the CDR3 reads TGTGCCAGCAGTTTAGCGAGGCCGACAGGGGCTTTTTCTCATGGCTACACCTTC.

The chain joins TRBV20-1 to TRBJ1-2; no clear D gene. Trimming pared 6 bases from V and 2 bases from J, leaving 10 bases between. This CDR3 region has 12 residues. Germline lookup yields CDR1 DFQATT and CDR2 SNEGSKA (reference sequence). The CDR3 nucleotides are TGCAGTGCCCCATACAAAAACTATGGCTACACCTTC. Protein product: CSAPYKNYGYTF.

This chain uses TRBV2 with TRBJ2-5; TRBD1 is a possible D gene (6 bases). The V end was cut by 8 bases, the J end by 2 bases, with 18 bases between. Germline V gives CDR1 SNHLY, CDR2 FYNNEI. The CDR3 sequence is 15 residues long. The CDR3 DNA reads TGTGCCAGCCGACAGGAAGGGACGGCTCAAGAGACCCAGTACTTC. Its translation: CASRQEGTAQETQYF.

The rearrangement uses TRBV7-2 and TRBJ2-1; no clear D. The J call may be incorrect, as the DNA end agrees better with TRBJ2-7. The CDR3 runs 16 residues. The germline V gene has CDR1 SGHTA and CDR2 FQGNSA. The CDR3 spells CASSLIAASSYNEQYF. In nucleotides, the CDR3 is TGTGCCAGCAGCTTAATAGCAGCCAGCTCCTACAATGAGCAGTACTTC.

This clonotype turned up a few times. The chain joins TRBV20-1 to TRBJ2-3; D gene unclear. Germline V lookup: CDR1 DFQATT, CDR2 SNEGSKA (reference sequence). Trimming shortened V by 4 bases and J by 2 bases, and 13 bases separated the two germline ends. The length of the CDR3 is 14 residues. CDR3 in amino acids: CSATTRLATDTQYF. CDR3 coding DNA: TGCAGTGCTACCACTCGACTGGCCACAGATACGCAGTATTTT.

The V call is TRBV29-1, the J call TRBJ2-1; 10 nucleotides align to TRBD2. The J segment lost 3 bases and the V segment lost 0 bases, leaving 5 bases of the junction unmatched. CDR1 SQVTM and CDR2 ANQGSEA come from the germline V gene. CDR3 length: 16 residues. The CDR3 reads CSVEDRLAGVYNEQFF. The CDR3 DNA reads TGCAGCGTTGAAGATCGTCTAGCGGGGGTCTACAATGAGCAGTTCTTC.

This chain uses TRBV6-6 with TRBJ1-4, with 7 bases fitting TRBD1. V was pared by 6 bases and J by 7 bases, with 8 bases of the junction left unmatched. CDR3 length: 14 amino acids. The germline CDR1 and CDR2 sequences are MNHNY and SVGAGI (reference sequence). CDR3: CASSADREGEKLFF. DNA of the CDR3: TGTGCCAGCAGCGCCGACAGGGAGGGTGAAAAACTGTTTTTT.

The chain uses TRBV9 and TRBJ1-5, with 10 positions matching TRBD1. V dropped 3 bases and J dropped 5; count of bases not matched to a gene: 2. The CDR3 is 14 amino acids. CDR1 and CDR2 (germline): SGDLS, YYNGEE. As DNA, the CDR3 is TGTGCCAGCAGCGGGGGGACAGGGGATCAGCCCCAGCATTTT. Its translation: CASSGGTGDQPQHF.

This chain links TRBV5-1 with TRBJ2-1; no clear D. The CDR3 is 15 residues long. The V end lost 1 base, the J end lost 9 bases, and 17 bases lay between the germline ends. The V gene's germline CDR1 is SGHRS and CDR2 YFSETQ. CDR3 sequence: CASSLSKSPAIEQFF. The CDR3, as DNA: TGCGCCAGCAGCTTGTCTAAATCCCCGGCTATTGAGCAGTTCTTC.

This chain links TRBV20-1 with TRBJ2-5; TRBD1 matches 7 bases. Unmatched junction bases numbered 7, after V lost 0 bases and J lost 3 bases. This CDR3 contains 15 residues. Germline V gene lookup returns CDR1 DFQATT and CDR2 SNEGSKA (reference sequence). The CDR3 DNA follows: TGCAGTGCTAGAGATCTAAGGCAGGGGGAAGAGACCCAGTACTTC. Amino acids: CSARDLRQGEETQYF.

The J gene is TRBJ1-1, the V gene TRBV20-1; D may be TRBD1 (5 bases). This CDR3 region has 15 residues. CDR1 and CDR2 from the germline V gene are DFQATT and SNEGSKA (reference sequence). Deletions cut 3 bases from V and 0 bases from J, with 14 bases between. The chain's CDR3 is CSASPLRQMNTEAFF. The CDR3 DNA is TGCAGTGCTAGCCCCCTGAGACAGATGAACACTGAAGCTTTCTTT.

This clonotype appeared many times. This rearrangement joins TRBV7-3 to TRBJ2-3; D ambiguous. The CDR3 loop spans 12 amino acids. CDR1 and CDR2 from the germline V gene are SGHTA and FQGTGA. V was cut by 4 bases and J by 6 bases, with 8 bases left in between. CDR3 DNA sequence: TGTGCCAGCAGCTCCCAAGGGGATACGCAGTATTTT. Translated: CASSSQGDTQYF.

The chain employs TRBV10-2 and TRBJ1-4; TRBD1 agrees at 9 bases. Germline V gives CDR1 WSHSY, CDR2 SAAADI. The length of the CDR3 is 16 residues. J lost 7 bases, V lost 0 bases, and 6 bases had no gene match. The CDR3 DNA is TGCGCCAGCAGTGAGTCGCTCGGGACAGGGAGTGAAAAACTGTTTTTT. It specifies CASSESLGTGSEKLFF.